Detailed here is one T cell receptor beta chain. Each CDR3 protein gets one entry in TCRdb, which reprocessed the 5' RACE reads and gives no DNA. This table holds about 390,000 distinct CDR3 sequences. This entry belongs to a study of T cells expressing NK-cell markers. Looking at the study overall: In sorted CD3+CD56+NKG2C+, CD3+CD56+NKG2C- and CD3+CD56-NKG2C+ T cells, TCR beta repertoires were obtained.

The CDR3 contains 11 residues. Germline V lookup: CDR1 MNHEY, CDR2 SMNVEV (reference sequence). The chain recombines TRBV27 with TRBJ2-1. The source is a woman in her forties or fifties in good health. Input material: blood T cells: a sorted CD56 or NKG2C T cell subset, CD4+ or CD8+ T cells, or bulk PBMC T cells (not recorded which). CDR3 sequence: CASSLWTEQFF.